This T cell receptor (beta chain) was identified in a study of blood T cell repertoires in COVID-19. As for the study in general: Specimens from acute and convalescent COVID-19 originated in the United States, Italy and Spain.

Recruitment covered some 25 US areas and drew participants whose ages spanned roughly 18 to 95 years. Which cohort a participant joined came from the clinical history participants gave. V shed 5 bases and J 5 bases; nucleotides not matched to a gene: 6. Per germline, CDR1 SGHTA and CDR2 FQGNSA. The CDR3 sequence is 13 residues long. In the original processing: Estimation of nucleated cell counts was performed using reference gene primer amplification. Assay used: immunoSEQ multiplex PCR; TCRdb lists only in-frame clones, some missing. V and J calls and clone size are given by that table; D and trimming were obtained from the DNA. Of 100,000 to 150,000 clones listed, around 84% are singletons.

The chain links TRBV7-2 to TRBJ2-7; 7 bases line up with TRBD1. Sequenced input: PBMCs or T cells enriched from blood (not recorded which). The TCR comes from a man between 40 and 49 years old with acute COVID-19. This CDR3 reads CASSRQGPNEQYF. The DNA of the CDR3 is TGTGCCAGCAGCCGACAGGGTCCCAACGAGCAGTACTTC.